The 20 T cell receptor beta chains in this list originate from one sample, sequenced in a study of blood T cells in healthy people across ages. With a J-beta primer mix and a sample-barcoded 5' primer, a second PCR ran about 7 to 12 cycles. TCRdb fed the 5' RACE reads into MiXCR, producing one record per CDR3 protein. The sample includes around 800,000 distinct CDR3 sequences, approximately 59% of them seen just once. Sequencing was performed on blood. These receptors were taken from a man younger than 45 in good health.

V gene TRBV28 combines with J gene TRBJ2-3; perhaps D is TRBD1 or TRBD2 (5 bases each). CDR3 length: 15 amino acids. V was shortened by 5 bases and J by 6 bases, with 18 bases between the two germline ends. Per the germline V gene, CDR1 is MDHEN and CDR2 is SYDVKM. The CDR3 DNA follows: TGTGCCAGCAGTCCCAGACTAATAGGGGCGGATACGCAGTATTTT. Its protein product is CASSPRLIGADTQYF.

The chain joins TRBV7-2 to TRBJ2-1, with D perhaps matching TRBD1 or TRBD2 (5 bases each). Trimming shortened V by 1 base and J by 15 bases, and 19 bases separated the two germline ends. The V gene's germline CDR1 is SGHTA and CDR2 FQGNSA. This CDR3 contains 14 residues. CDR3 in DNA: TGTGCCAGCAGCTTAGAGTCACGGGGACCCAGTACGTTCTTC. Translated: CASSLESRGPSTFF.

V gene TRBV7-2 combines with J gene TRBJ2-2, with D possibly matching TRBD1 (5 bases). The V end lost 5 bases, the J end lost 0 bases, and 13 bases lay between the germline ends. The germline V gene encodes CDR1 SGHTA and CDR2 FQGNSA. This CDR3 region has 16 residues. The CDR3 sequence: CASSPHRSPNTGELFF. The CDR3 nucleotides are TGTGCCAGCAGCCCCCACAGGAGTCCGAACACCGGGGAGCTGTTTTTT. Combining the CDR3 with reference TRBV7-2 and TRBJ2-2 gives the whole variable domain GAGVSQSPSNKVTEKGKDVELRCDPISGHTALYWYRQSLGQGLEFLIYFQGNSAPDKSGLPSDRFSAERTGGSVSTLTIQRTQQEDSAVYLCASSPHRSPNTGELFFGEGSRLTVL.

The chain carries TRBV7-2 and TRBJ1-5, with a tentative D call TRBD1 (6 bases). The ends were cut back, 3 bases at V and 3 bases at J, with 15 bases in the middle. Per the germline V gene, CDR1 is SGHTA and CDR2 is FQGNSA. There are 16 residues in the CDR3. As DNA, the CDR3 is TGTGCCAGCAGCTTCAGAGCAGGGGCTACCAATCAGCCCCAGCATTTT. Protein sequence: CASSFRAGATNQPQHF. The whole variable domain, filled in from reference TRBV7-2 and TRBJ1-5, reads GAGVSQSPSNKVTEKGKDVELRCDPISGHTALYWYRQSLGQGLEFLIYFQGNSAPDKSGLPSDRFSAERTGGSVSTLTIQRTQQEDSAVYLCASSFRAGATNQPQHFGDGTRLSIL.

This clonotype occurred a few times. The V call is TRBV6-6, the J call TRBJ2-5; either TRBD1 or TRBD2 may supply D (5 bases each). Judging by the DNA end, TRBJ2-7 fits better; the J call may be wrong. In germline, CDR1 is MNHNY, CDR2 SVGAGI (reference sequence). CDR3 length: 15 residues. The CDR3 DNA is TGTGCCAGCAGTTACGGGGGTTCGGGCCCCTACGAGCAGTACTTC. Protein product: CASSYGGSGPYEQYF.

The V gene is TRBV7-9, the J gene TRBJ2-7; D unresolved. CDR3 size: 16 residues. Germline lookup yields CDR1 SEHNR and CDR2 FQNEAQ (reference sequence). The V end was cut by 0 bases, the J end by 1 base, with 13 bases between. DNA of the CDR3: TGTGCCAGCAGCTTAGCGCTGCGGTCGTATTCCTACGAGCAGTACTTC. Residues: CASSLALRSYSYEQYF.

The rearrangement joins TRBV6-2 or TRBV6-3 to TRBJ2-4; maybe TRBD1 (6 bases). The end of the DNA aligns better with TRBJ2-5, so the J call may be wrong. The germline gives CDR1 MNHEY, CDR2 SVGEGT. This CDR3 region has 17 residues. The CDR3 DNA reads TGTGCCAGCAGTTACTCAGTGACAGGATACGACCAAGAGACCCAGTACTTC. This sequence encodes CASSYSVTGYDQETQYF.

The chain joins TRBV6-2 or TRBV6-3 to TRBJ1-1, with D tentatively TRBD1 (5 bases). CDR1 is MNHEY and CDR2 is SVGEGT in the germline V gene. The CDR3 extends over 17 amino acids. Trimming shortened V by 5 bases and J by 0 bases, and 19 bases separated the two germline ends. Here the CDR3 reads CASSPRQSQVVNTEAFF. Written as DNA, the CDR3 is TGTGCCAGCAGTCCGCGACAGAGCCAAGTAGTGAACACTGAAGCTTTCTTT.

The chain recombines TRBV29-1 with TRBJ2-5; TRBD2 is a possible D gene (7 bases). The DNA end favors TRBJ2-1, so the J call may be wrong. The CDR3 runs 14 residues. The germline V gene encodes CDR1 SQVTM and CDR2 ANQGSEA. The CDR3: CSVDGGGMGETQFF. CDR3 DNA sequence: TGCAGCGTTGATGGGGGGGGCATGGGAGAGACCCAGTTCTTC.

The V and J genes are TRBV4-2 and TRBJ1-2, with 7 bases lining up with TRBD1. J was trimmed by 8 bases and V by 4 bases; bases with no gene match: 10. Germline V gives CDR1 LGHNA, CDR2 YNFKEQ. The length of the CDR3 is 14 residues. The CDR3 DNA reads as TGTGCCAGCAGCCGGATGGAGGCAGGGGGAGGCTACACCTTC. Protein: CASSRMEAGGGYTF.

The chain uses TRBV20-1 and TRBJ2-7; 12 nucleotides line up with TRBD2. The CDR3 covers 17 residues. V shed 2 bases and J 10 bases; nucleotides not matched to a gene: 18. Germline V lookup: CDR1 DFQATT, CDR2 SNEGSKA (reference sequence). Written as DNA, the CDR3 is TGCAGTGCTAGAACTCGGGGAACTAGCGGGGGGCAAGAGACTCAGTACTTC. Encoded protein: CSARTRGTSGGQETQYF.

The rearrangement links TRBV6-6 to TRBJ2-7; D is uncertain. TRBJ2-5 matches the DNA end more closely, so the J call is doubtful. Germline V lookup: CDR1 MNHNY, CDR2 SVGAGI (reference sequence). CDR3 length: 14 residues. The CDR3 nucleotides read TGTGCCAGCAGTAGTTTGCGGTTACTAGAGACCCAGTACTTC. Its translation: CASSSLRLLETQYF.

This clonotype has a handful of counts. V usage is TRBV12-3 or TRBV12-4 and J usage is TRBJ2-3; possible D gene TRBD2, 5 bases. V was cut by 4 bases and J by 6 bases, with 11 bases left in between. The CDR3 is 13 residues long. The CDR3, as DNA: TGTGCCAGCAGTTACGCTAGCAGGGATACGCAGTATTTT. Its translation is CASSYASRDTQYF.

The chain carries TRBV4-3 and TRBJ2-7, with D possibly matching TRBD1 (5 bases). V lost 0 bases to trimming and J lost 1 base, with 10 bases between them. The CDR3 totals 15 residues. Germline assignment: CDR1 LGHNA and CDR2 YSLEER. The CDR3 loop reads CASSQDMAGSYEQYF. The DNA for the CDR3 is TGCGCCAGCAGCCAAGATATGGCAGGGTCCTACGAGCAGTACTTC.

This clonotype was found once. The chain links TRBV7-3 to TRBJ2-1, with TRBD1 as a possible D gene (5 bases). Germline V gene data show CDR1 as SGHTA and CDR2 as FQGTGA. The ends were cut back, 2 bases at V and 0 bases at J, with 17 bases in the middle. The CDR3 length is 18 residues. The CDR3 nucleotides are TGTGCCAGCAGCTTATTAGGACATGGGGCGAGCTCCTACAATGAGCAGTTCTTC. Its protein product is CASSLLGHGASSYNEQFF.

The chain joins TRBV6-1 to TRBJ2-7; the match to TRBD2 covers 11 bases. The germline V gene encodes CDR1 MNHNS and CDR2 SASEGT. This CDR3 contains 14 residues. V shed 8 bases and J 3 bases; nucleotides not matched to a gene: 6. CDR3 loop: CASAGTSGGYEQYF. The CDR3 DNA sequence: TGTGCCAGCGCCGGAACTAGCGGGGGCTACGAGCAGTACTTC.

The V call is TRBV7-9, the J call TRBJ2-2; TRBD2 might be the D (6 bases). Germline CDR1 and CDR2: SEHNR and FQNEAQ (reference sequence). CDR3 size: 16 residues. Trimming removed 5 bases at V and 2 bases at J, with 15 bases between. The CDR3 coding sequence is TGTGCCAGCAGCCTCACTCCGGGACTCAACACCGGGGAGCTGTTTTTT. The encoded protein is CASSLTPGLNTGELFF.

Concerning this clonotype: An end of the junction differs from the germline gene, which may be a read error. V gene TRBV12-3 or TRBV12-4 combines with J gene TRBJ2-3; D might be TRBD1 (6 bases). This CDR3 is 15 amino acids long. The DNA of the CDR3 is TGTGCCAGCAGTCCTTGGAGAGGGGGTACAGATATGCAGTATTTT. Protein: CASSPWRGGTDMQYF.

This clonotype was seen a handful of times. The V call is TRBV10-3, the J call TRBJ2-3, with D perhaps matching TRBD1 (6 bases). Trimming pared 6 bases from V and 2 bases from J, leaving 15 bases between. The CDR3 is made up of 15 amino acids. Germline V lookup: CDR1 ENHRY, CDR2 SYGVKD. CDR3 residues: CAIRARDTATDTQYF. The CDR3 nucleotides read TGTGCCATCAGGGCCCGGGACACTGCCACAGATACGCAGTATTTT.

On this clonotype itself: One base separates it from a far larger clone, so it is likely a read error. The V call is TRBV7-9, the J call TRBJ2-4, with 8 bases that match TRBD1. The CDR3 consists of 14 residues. CDR1 and CDR2 from the germline V gene are SEHNR and FQNEAQ (reference sequence). V lost 5 bases, J lost 13 bases, and 13 bases stayed unmatched. The CDR3 DNA reads TGTGCCAGCAGCCTCGGACAGGGACCCTACAAGCAGTACTTC. It codes for CASSLGQGPYKQYF.